Below, 12 T cell receptor beta chains from the same sample are listed, as sequenced in a study of shared clonotypes between healthy human individuals. Sequencing was performed with immunoSEQ multiplex PCR; in TCRdb, only in-frame clones are kept and a portion is missing. The table records some 2.1 million clones, 90% to 95% of them present only once. Sequences were obtained from naive CD4+ T cells sorted from blood. Subset indicated: CD45RA+ positively selected. The origin of the receptors is a young man in good health.

This clone was detected only once. Other nucleotide sequences from this sample produce the same CDR3. The chain joins TRBV30 to TRBJ1-4; D is possibly TRBD1 (6 bases). Germline V gene sequence: CDR1 GTSNPN, CDR2 SVGIG (reference sequence). V was cut by 0 bases and J by 5 bases, with 10 bases left in between. This CDR3 is 14 amino acids long. The CDR3 loop is CAWSVLGGNEKLFF. For the CDR3, the DNA is TGTGCCTGGAGTGTCTTAGGGGGAAATGAAAAACTGTTTTTT.

The chain has TRBV10-3 and TRBJ2-3; 7 positions match TRBD2. The CDR3 sequence is 14 residues long. The V segment lost 10 bases and the J segment 0 bases; nucleotides outside the gene matches: 7. Germline lookup yields CDR1 ENHRY and CDR2 SYGVKD. The DNA for the CDR3 is TGTGCCACCTCAGAGGGACTAAGCACAGATACGCAGTATTTT. Translated: CATSEGLSTDTQYF.

This chain links TRBV29-1 with TRBJ2-1, with 10 bases identical to TRBD2. J was trimmed by 10 bases and V by 8 bases; bases with no gene match: 8. The CDR3 covers 12 residues. Germline values: CDR1 SQVTM, CDR2 ANQGSEA. This CDR3 reads CSTRTSGNEQFF. The DNA of the CDR3 is TGCAGCACACGGACTAGCGGCAACGAGCAGTTCTTC.

This chain connects TRBV25-1 to TRBJ2-3; D is ambiguous. Germline V gene data show CDR1 as MGHDK and CDR2 as SYGVNS. CDR3 size: 13 residues. V was trimmed by 9 bases and J by 4 bases, leaving 14 bases between them. In DNA form, the CDR3 reads TGTGCCAGTCGGTACGGAAGCGCAGATACGCAGTATTTT. Residues: CASRYGSADTQYF.

The V and J genes are TRBV4-1 and TRBJ1-4; tentative D call: TRBD1 (5 bases). Germline assignment: CDR1 MGHRA and CDR2 YSYEKL. The CDR3 runs 14 residues. Trimming took 9 bases from V and 6 from J, leaving 17 bases between them. The CDR3 DNA reads as TGCGCCAGTAGTAAAGGCAGGGTCGATGAAAAACTGTTTTTT. It encodes CASSKGRVDEKLFF.

The CDR3, as DNA: TGTGCGGCCGGGGACAGGGGGTCGGACGAGCAGTACTTC. Its translation is CAAGDRGSDEQYF. The J gene is TRBJ2-7, the V gene TRBV10-3; 11 bases are shared with TRBD1. Germline V gene data show CDR1 as ENHRY and CDR2 as SYGVKD. The CDR3 length is 13 residues.

The rearrangement links TRBV19 to TRBJ1-1; maybe TRBD1 (6 bases). This CDR3 is built from 15 residues. V lost 4 bases and J 4 bases, leaving 16 bases between the germline ends. Germline-derived CDR1 and CDR2 are LNHDA and SQIVND (reference sequence). The CDR3 region has the DNA TGTGCCAGTAGTACCGGGGGCCCCTCGAGCACTGAAGCTTTCTTT. Its protein product is CASSTGGPSSTEAFF.

The J gene is TRBJ2-1, the V gene TRBV6-1; the D call may be TRBD1 or TRBD2 (5 bases each). Germline CDR1 is MNHNS and CDR2 is SASEGT. V lost 0 bases to trimming and J lost 10 bases, with 19 bases between them. The CDR3 is made up of 16 amino acids. The CDR3 region has the DNA TGTGCCAGCAGTGAAGCGCTATGGGGGAATGTGGGGGAGCAGTTCTTC. Translated: CASSEALWGNVGEQFF.

The chain employs TRBV30 and TRBJ1-4; possible D gene TRBD1, 6 bases. CDR1 and CDR2 from the germline V gene are GTSNPN and SVGIG (reference sequence). The germline V and J ends were trimmed by 0 bases and 6 bases, with 14 bases remaining between them. The CDR3 length is 15 residues. The DNA of the CDR3 is TGTGCCTGGAGTGTAGCGGGGGCTTCATATGAAAAACTGTTTTTT. It is translated as CAWSVAGASYEKLFF.

The chain recombines TRBV30 with TRBJ2-1; no firm D call. Trimming pared 5 bases from V and 9 bases from J, leaving 11 bases between. The CDR3 totals 11 residues. Germline CDR1 reads GTSNPN; CDR2 reads SVGIG (reference sequence). CDR3 loop: CAWGEKGEQFF. Here the CDR3 DNA reads TGTGCCTGGGGAGAAAAGGGTGAGCAGTTCTTC. Complete variable domain (other parts from reference TRBV30 and TRBJ2-1): SQTIHQWPATLVQPVGSPLSLECTVEGTSNPNLYWYRQAAGRGLQLLFYSVGIGQISSEVPQNLSASRPQDRQFILSSKKLLLSDSGFYLCAWGEKGEQFFGPGTRLTVL.

This clone appeared many times. The chain employs TRBV5-1 and TRBJ1-1; D remains ambiguous. V dropped 7 bases and J dropped 5 bases, with 18 bases sitting between them. Germline CDR1 and CDR2: SGHRS and YFSETQ. The CDR3 contains 14 residues. CDR3 nucleotide sequence: TGCGCCAGCCGCCCCGGTTTACAAGGGACTGAAGCTTTCTTT. Its translation: CASRPGLQGTEAFF.

This chain connects TRBV7-8 to TRBJ1-3; D is unclear. Between the trimmed V and J ends, which lost 5 bases and 4 bases, there was a span of 27 bases. The CDR3 runs 19 residues. Germline V gene data show CDR1 as SGHVS and CDR2 as FQNEAQ. This CDR3 is CASSQPIGSGLKTGNTIYF. The CDR3 bases are TGTGCCAGCAGCCAGCCTATTGGCTCCGGCCTTAAGACGGGAAACACCATATATTTT.